This T cell receptor beta chain was retrieved from a study of identical twins (dated by TCRdb to the mid-2010s). Some background on the complete study: The study deep-sequenced TCR alpha and beta repertoires from monozygotic twins, unrelated adults of various ages and cord blood to test whether fetal clonotypes persist. To rule out contamination, replicate twin experiments were performed at different times with different library preparation protocols.

Every donor in the study was a healthy Caucasian. The twin cohort consisted of three pairs of female monozygotic twins, all aged roughly 18 to 30 years. Peripheral blood mononuclear cells were used as the source from which RNA for TCR libraries was isolated. Receptors were amplified or captured by 5' RACE. Sequencing was carried out with an Illumina HiSeq 2000. Template switching introduced a universal primer binding site; the final cDNA contained a unique molecular identifier, enabling accurate counting of TCR cDNA molecules. Specific primers in the conserved constant-segment region were used to synthesize first-strand cDNA for the TCR alpha and beta chains. To control for contamination, every cDNA library carried two barcodes: a SMART-Mk sample barcode plus Illumina barcodes. TruSeq adapter sequences along with Illumina sample barcodes were introduced in two successive PCR steps. Sequencing of the TCR alpha and beta cDNA libraries was done on the Illumina HiSeq platform using custom primers. On the authors' methods: Raw reads were processed with MiGEC to extract unique molecular identifiers, and MiXCR was used to determine CDR3 positions. For each individual, recombination models were inferred using an EM algorithm with the repgenHMM and IGoR tools. Shared clonotypes were analyzed with the tcR package in R, and sharing was normalized by the product of cloneset sizes. Out-of-frame nonproductive sequences were analyzed to study raw recombination free of thymic and clonal selection effects. TCRdb redid the processing of the public reads, applying fastp at Q25 and MiXCR, and retained in-frame beta chains. Each record represents a unique CDR3 protein, reported with the most common genes and DNA among its rows. The V and J calls were not made by the authors but by TCRdb's processing. This sample comprises about 730,000 distinct CDR3 sequences, about 20% of them detected only once. The ten biggest clones cover 4% to 5.5% of the sample.

In the case of this clonotype: Its binding antigen is unknown. Base qualities are missing; no much larger clone stands one base away.

Here is what the overall study found, with its caveats: Compared with coincidental sharing between unrelated individuals, an excess of low generation-probability sequences was observed among out-of-frame TCR alpha sequences shared between twins. The excess sharing between twins in beta out-of-frame sequences was weaker because fewer shared sequences reduced the signal-to-noise ratio. Recombination models systematically underestimated out-of-frame TCR alpha sharing in monozygotic twins but agreed with sharing between unrelated individuals. Fewer insertions were carried by abundant cord blood beta clonotypes, a similar but weaker trend appeared in young adult naive repertoires, and no such trend appeared in memory repertoires. Because the same donors could not be followed over many years, the conclusions relied on cross-sectional statistical analysis. Invariant T cells such as MAIT and iNKT could partly confound zero-insertion analyses, though diverse VJ usage argued against this for most clonotypes.

Cut back by 0 bases and 14 bases, the V and J ends lie 10 bases apart. The CDR3 covers 11 residues, taking in both the cysteine and the phenylalanine. Solely the CDR3 DNA is kept, with 33 bases framed from the first base. The germline V gene yields MNHNS for CDR1 and SASEGT for CDR2. These records were also assigned to another study, of T cells expressing NK-cell markers. The second study's paper adds: About eight donors provided sorted CD3+CD56+NKG2C+, CD3+CD56+NKG2C- and CD3+CD56-NKG2C+ T-cell subsets, whose TCR beta-chain repertoires were profiled. Among the eight sequenced donors, seven were HCMV-seropositive and one was HCMV-seronegative. To restrict sorting to alphabetaTCR-expressing T cells, an anti-gammadeltaTCR antibody was added in several experiments. In several donors, the dominant CD3+CD56+NKG2C+ clonotypes were among the top 10 CD8+ clonotypes and accounted for about 1.0-8% of CD8+ T cells. Those dominant clonotypes were again the most abundant among CD3+CD56-NKG2C+ cells in a few donors, at about 28.3-60.1%. Whether the expanded NKG2C-expressing T cell clones were specific for HCMV antigens was left unclear. The study sequenced eight donors, all healthy volunteers chosen at random: three men and five women. HCMV serostatus was determined by detecting HCMV-specific IgG in serum with a commercial ELISA kit. For more than five donors, bulk peripheral blood T-cell repertoires were also sequenced from unsorted PBMC. MIGEC handled demultiplexing of the reads and grouping by UMI, while MiTCR was used to assemble and quantify clonotypes. To exclude erroneous sequences, any TCR cDNA sequence not supported by at least two reads was discarded. The tcR package was used for downstream repertoire analysis, and clonotypes were matched between fractions using CDR3 nucleotide sequence together with V segment. VDJmatch was used to annotate antigen specificity against VDJdb, with one amino acid substitution in CDR3 permitted.

Recombination connected TRBV6-1 to TRBJ2-5; the D gene identity is not certain. The source material was PBMCs. This clonotype was obtained from a woman aged 18-29 years in good health. The CDR3: CASSEALEDYF. The nucleotide sequence is TGTGCCAGCAGTGAAGCGCTGGAAGACTACTTC.